This T cell receptor (beta chain) was obtained from a study of T cells in Graves' hyperthyroidism and ophthalmopathy (dated by TCRdb to about 2019). About the study as a whole: To identify distinguishing TCR V-J signatures, a discovery cohort of 90 to 100 patients was used, comprising under 45 with Graves' ophthalmopathy and roughly 60 with stable Graves' hyperthyroidism. Whether ophthalmopathy could be predicted prospectively was tested in an independent validation cohort made up of under 20 hyperthyroidism patients plus 17 patients who later progressed to ophthalmopathy. For training and testing, the 95 to 100 patients in the discovery cohort were randomly divided in a 7:3 ratio. The study also compared thyroid tissue and blood T-cell repertoires from five or six Graves' hyperthyroidism patients. After blood sampling, hyperthyroidism patients were treated with methimazole at a starting dose of 30 mg daily, and ophthalmopathy patients were treated with high-dose intravenous methylprednisolone. According to the paper, TCR Vbeta CDR3 sequencing was carried out on 135 peripheral blood samples, which came from fewer than 50 ophthalmopathy, roughly 75 hyperthyroidism and some 17 progressor patients. Broad study findings and their caveats: Most expanded thyroid clonotypes (frequency above 0.001) were also detected in blood, a finding suggesting that blood repertoires may reflect thyroid immune responses. A 13 V-J signature model separated ophthalmopathy from stable hyperthyroidism, with approximately 87% sensitivity and 81.08% specificity in cross-validation and 80%/75% in testing. In validation, the model predicted progression to ophthalmopathy a median of about 6.5 months before onset, with over 60% sensitivity and 72.22% specificity. Sample size was not statistically predetermined, and investigators were not blinded to group allocation.

Concerning this clonotype: The specificity of this receptor is unknown. No much larger clone exists at a distance of one base, and base qualities are not known.

TCR beta CDR3 regions were amplified from RNA transcripts. For the first round of RT-PCR on the TCR CDR3, the HTBI primer set was used together with the Qiagen OneStep RT-PCR kit. A second multiplex PCR round built the libraries, followed by size selection and purification. Paired-end sequencing of the libraries was performed with 100 bp reads on an Illumina HiSeq2000. On the authors' methods: SOAPnuke was used to process the raw data, throwing out any read that contained adapters or uncalled bases, had a mean Phred below 15, or lacked an exact constant-primer or identifier match. COPE v1.2.5 was used to merge the high-quality paired reads, and each unique nucleotide sequence was defined as a clonotype. MiTCR v1.1 was used to align the clonotypes against IMGT TRBV, TRBD and TRBJ reference segments. The analysis included only V-J combinations with a frequency above 0.0001, which together covered approximately 99% of the repertoires. A TCS score was defined as the ratio of F50 (clonal expansion) to E x V (chaos), with BLOSUM62-based TCRdist applied between CDR3 peptides within each V-J. Welch's t-statistics and random forest reduced 500 to 550 V-J features to 13, which were used in a naive Bayes classifier (R e1071). Thyroid-blood repertoire similarity was quantified with the Morisita-Horn index. The public reads were reprocessed in TCRdb via fastp at Q25 and MiXCR, keeping in-frame beta chains. Rows are combined by CDR3 protein, so each entry shows the most common genes and DNA. TCRdb's processing, not the study's, gives the V and J calls here. The sample has more than 550,000 distinct CDR3 sequences on record, about 45% of them singletons. The ten biggest clones cover 7% to 7.5% of the sample.

Taken from the germline V gene, the CDR1 and CDR2 loops are SNHLY and FYNNEI. Spanning cysteine to phenylalanine, the CDR3 consists of 16 amino acids. Kept here is only the CDR3 DNA, which spans 48 bases and is read in frame from base 1. Trimming takes 5 bases off V and 0 bases off J; junction bases not matched to a gene: 6. Patients with uncontrolled infections, other autoimmune diseases, pregnancy or lactation were excluded. Diagnoses were based on clinical symptoms, serum thyroxine and TRAb, thyroid ultrasound and orbital computed tomography. Total RNA was extracted using Trizol reagent, and RNA quality was assessed on an Agilent 2100 Bioanalyzer.

The TCR sequence derives from an adult man with Graves' disease, either hyperthyroidism or ophthalmopathy (not recorded which). Recombination connected TRBV2 to TRBJ1-1, and 10 junction bases match TRBD1. The material sequenced was peripheral blood or thyroid tissue (not recorded which). The base sequence is TGTGCCAGCAGTAGACAGGGGGCCGTGGTGAACACTGAAGCTTTCTTT. It translates as CASSRQGAVVNTEAFF.